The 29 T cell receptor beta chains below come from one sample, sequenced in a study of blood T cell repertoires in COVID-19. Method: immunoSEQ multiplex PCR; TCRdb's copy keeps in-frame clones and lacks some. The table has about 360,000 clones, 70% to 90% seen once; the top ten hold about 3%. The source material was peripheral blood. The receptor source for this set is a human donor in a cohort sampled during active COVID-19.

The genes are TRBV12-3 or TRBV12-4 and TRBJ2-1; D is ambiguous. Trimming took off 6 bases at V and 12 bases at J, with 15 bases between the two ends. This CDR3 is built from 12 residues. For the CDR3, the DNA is TGTGCCAGCAGCCTGGTCGGAGTCGGGCAGTTCTTC. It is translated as CASSLVGVGQFF.

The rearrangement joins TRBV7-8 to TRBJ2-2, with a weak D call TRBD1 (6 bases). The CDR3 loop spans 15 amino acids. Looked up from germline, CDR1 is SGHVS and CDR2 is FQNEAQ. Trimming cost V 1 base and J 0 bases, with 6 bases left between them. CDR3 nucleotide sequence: TGTGCCAGCAGCTTAGGGGGGCCGAACACCGGGGAGCTGTTTTTT. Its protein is CASSLGGPNTGELFF.

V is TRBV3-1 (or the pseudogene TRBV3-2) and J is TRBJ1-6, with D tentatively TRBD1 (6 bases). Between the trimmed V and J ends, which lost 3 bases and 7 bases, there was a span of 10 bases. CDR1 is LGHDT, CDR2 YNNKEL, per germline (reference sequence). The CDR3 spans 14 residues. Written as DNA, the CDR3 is TGTGCCAGCAGCCACAACAGGGAAAATTCACCCCTCCACTTT. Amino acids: CASSHNRENSPLHF.

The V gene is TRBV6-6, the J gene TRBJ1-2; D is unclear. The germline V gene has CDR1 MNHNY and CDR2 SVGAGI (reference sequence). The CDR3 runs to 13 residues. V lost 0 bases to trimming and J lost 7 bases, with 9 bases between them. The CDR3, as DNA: TGTGCCAGCAGTTACTCACGGGGAGGTGGCTACACCTTC. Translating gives CASSYSRGGGYTF.

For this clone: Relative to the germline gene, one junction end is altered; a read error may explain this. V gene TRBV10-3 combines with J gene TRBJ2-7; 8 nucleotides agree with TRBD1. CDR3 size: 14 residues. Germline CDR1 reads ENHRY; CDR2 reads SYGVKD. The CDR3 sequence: CAISESEDRAVRDF. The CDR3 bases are TGTGCCATCAGTGAGTCCGAGGACAGGGCGGTGAGGGACTTC.

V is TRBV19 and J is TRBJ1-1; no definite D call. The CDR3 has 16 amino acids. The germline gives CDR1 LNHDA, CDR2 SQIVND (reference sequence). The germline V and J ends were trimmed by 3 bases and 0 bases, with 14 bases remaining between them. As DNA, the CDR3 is TGTGCCAGTAGTATCACTAGTAGGGTGGTGAACACTGAAGCTTTCTTT. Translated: CASSITSRVVNTEAFF.

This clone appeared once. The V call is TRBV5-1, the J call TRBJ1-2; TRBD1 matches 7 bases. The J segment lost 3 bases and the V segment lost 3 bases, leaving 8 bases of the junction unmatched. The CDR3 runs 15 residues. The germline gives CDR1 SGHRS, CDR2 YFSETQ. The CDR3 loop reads CASSSEGGTDYGYTF. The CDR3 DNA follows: TGCGCCAGCAGCTCGGAGGGTGGGACAGACTATGGCTACACCTTC.

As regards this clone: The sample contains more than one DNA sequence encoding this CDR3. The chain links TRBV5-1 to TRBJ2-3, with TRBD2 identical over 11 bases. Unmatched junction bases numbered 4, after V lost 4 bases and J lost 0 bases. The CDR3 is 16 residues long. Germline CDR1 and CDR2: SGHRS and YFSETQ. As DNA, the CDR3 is TGCGCCAGCAGCGCCAGACTAGCGGGGAGCACAGATACGCAGTATTTT. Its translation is CASSARLAGSTDTQYF.

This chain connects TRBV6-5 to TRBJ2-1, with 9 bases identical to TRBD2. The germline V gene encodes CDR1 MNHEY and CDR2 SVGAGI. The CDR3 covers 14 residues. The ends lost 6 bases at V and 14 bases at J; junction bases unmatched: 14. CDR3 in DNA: TGTGCCAGCAGCCGCACCACGAGGGTAGCGGGAGAGTTCTTC. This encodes CASSRTTRVAGEFF.

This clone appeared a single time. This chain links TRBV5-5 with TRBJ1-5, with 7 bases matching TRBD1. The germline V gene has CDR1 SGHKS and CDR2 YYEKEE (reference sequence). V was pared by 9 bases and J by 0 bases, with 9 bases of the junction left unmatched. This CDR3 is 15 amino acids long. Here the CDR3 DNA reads TGTGCCACCACGGGACAGACTAATAGCAATCAGCCCCAGCATTTT. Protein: CATTGQTNSNQPQHF.

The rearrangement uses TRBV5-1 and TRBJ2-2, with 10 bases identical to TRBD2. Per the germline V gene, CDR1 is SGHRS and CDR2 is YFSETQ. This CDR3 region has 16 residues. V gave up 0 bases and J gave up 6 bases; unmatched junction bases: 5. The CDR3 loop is CASSLASGRASGELFF. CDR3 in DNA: TGCGCCAGCAGCTTGGCCAGCGGGAGGGCCTCCGGGGAGCTGTTTTTT.

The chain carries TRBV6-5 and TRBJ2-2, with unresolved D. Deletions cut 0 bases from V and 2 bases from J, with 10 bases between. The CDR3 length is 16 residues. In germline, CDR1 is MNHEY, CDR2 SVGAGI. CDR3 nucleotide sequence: TGTGCCAGCAGTTACTCGATGCCGGTTAACACCGGGGAGCTGTTTTTT. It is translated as CASSYSMPVNTGELFF.

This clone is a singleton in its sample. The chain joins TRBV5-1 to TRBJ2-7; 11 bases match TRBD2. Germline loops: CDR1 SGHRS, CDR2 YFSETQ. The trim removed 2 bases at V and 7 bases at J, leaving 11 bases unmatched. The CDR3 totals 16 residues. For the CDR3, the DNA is TGCGCCAGCAGCTTCCGACCCCCGACTAGCGGGGAGGAGCAGTACTTC. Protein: CASSFRPPTSGEEQYF.

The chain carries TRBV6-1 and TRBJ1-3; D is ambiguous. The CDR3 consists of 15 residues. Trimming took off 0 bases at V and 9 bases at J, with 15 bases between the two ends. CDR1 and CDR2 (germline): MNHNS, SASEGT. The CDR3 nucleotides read TGTGCCAGCAGTGAAGCATCGGGAAACTTGGGCACCATATATTTT. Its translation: CASSEASGNLGTIYF.

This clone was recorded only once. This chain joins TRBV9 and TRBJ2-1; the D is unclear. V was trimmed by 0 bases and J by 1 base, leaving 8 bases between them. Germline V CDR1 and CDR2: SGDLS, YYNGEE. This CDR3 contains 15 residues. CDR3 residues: CASSVGSGSYNEQFF. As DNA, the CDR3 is TGTGCCAGCAGCGTAGGGAGTGGGTCCTACAATGAGCAGTTCTTC. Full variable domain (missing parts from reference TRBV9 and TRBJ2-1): DSGVTQTPKHLITATGQRVTLRCSPRSGDLSVYWYQQSLDQGLQFLIQYYNGEERAKGNILERFSAQQFPDLHSELNLSSLELGDSALYFCASSVGSGSYNEQFFGPGTRLTVL.

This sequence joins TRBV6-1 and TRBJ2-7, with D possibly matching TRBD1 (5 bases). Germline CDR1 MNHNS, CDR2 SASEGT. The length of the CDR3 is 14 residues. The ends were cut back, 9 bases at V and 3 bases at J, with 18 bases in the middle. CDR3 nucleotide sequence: TGTGCCAGTAGGGCAGGGAACTACTTCTACGAGCAGTACTTC. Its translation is CASRAGNYFYEQYF.

CDR3 bases: TGTGCCAGTAATTCAAGGGGTATCGGGAGGGCCTACGAGCAGTACTTC. Amino acids: CASNSRGIGRAYEQYF. The chain employs TRBV13 and TRBJ2-7; TRBD2 aligns across 8 bases. CDR1 and CDR2 (germline): PRHDT, FYEKMQ (reference sequence). This CDR3 contains 16 residues. V trimming: 9 bases; J trimming: 2 bases; junction bases outside the gene matches: 15. Combining the CDR3 with reference TRBV13 and TRBJ2-7 gives the whole variable domain AAGVIQSPRHLIKEKRETATLKCYPIPRHDTVYWYQQGPGQDPQFLISFYEKMQSDKGSIPDRFSAQQFSDYHSELNMSSLELGDSALYFCASNSRGIGRAYEQYFGPGTRLTVT.

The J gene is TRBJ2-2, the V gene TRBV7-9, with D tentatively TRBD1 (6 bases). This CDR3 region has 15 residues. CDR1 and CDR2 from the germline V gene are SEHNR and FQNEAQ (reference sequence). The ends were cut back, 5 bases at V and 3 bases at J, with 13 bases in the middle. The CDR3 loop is CASSRTGPYTGELFF. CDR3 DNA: TGTGCCAGCAGCCGCACAGGGCCCTACACCGGGGAGCTGTTTTTT.

Here the CDR3 reads CASSLETLTSDEQFF. CDR3 sequence (DNA): TGTGCCAGCAGCTTAGAGACCTTGACTAGCGACGAGCAGTTCTTC. This rearrangement joins TRBV7-3 to TRBJ2-1; 8 nucleotides line up with TRBD2. The CDR3 spans 15 residues. V was pared by 2 bases and J by 10 bases, with 10 bases of the junction left unmatched. CDR1 and CDR2 from the germline V gene are SGHTA and FQGTGA.

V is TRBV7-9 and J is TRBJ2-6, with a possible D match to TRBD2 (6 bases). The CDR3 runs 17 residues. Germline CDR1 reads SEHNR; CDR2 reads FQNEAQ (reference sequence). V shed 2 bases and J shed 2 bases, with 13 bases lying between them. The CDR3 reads CASSLSGRGTGANVLTF. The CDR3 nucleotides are TGTGCCAGCAGCTTATCGGGGCGGGGTACTGGGGCCAACGTCCTGACTTTC.

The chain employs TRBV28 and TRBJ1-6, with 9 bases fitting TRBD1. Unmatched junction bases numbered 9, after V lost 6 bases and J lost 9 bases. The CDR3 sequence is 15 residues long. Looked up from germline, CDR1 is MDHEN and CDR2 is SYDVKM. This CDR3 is CASRPPGQGVSPLHF. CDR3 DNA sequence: TGTGCCAGCAGACCACCGGGACAGGGCGTTTCACCCCTCCACTTT.

CDR3: CASSESGGNQPQHF. CDR3 nucleotide sequence: TGTGCCAGCAGTGAATCCGGGGGCAATCAGCCCCAGCATTTT. This chain joins TRBV6-1 and TRBJ1-5, with D unresolved. Trimming removed 2 bases at V and 2 bases at J, with 7 bases between. Germline V gene sequence: CDR1 MNHNS, CDR2 SASEGT. This CDR3 spans 14 amino acids.

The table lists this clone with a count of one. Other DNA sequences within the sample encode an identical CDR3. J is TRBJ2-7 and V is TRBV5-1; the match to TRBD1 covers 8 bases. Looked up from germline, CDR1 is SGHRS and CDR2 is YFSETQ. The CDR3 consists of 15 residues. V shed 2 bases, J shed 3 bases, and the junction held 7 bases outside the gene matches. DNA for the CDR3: TGCGCCAGCAGCTTAGGTCCAGGGGGCAGCTACGAGCAGTACTTC. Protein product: CASSLGPGGSYEQYF.

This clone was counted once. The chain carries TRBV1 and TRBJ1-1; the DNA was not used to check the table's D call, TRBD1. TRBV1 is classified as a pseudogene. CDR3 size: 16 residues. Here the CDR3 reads CTSSHTHRGAGTEAFF. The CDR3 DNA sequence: TGCACCAGCAGCCACACCCACAGGGGAGCAGGGACTGAAGCTTTCTTT.

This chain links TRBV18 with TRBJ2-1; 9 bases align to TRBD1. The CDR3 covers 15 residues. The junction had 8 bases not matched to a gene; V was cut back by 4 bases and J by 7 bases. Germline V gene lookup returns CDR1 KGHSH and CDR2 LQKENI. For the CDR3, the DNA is TGTGCCAGCTCACTACCGGGACAGGGTGTAAATGAGCAGTTCTTC. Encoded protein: CASSLPGQGVNEQFF.

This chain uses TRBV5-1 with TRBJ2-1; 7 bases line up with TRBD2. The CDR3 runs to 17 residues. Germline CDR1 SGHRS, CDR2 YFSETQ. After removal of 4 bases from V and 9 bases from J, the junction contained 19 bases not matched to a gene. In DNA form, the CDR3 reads TGCGCCAGCAGCCCGACCCCCGGGACTAATGGCGTGGGTGAGCAGTTCTTC. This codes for CASSPTPGTNGVGEQFF.

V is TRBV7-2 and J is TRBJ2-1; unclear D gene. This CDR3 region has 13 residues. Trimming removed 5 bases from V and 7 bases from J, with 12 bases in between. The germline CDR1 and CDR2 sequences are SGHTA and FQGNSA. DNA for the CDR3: TGTGCCAGCAGCGCTTACTCCGAAAATGAGCAGTTCTTC. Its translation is CASSAYSENEQFF.

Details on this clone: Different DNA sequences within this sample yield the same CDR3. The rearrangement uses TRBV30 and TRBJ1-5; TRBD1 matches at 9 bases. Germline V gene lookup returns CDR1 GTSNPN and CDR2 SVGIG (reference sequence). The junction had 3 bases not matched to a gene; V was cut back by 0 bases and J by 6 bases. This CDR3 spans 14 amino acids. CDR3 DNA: TGTGCCTGGAGTGTACAGGGGGCGGGTCAGCCCCAGCATTTT. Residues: CAWSVQGAGQPQHF.

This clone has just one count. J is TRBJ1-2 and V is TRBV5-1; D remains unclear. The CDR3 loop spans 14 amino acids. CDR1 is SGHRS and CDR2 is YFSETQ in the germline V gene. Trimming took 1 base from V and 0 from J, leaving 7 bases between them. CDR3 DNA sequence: TGCGCCAGCAGCTTGAGCGATCCTAACTATGGCTACACCTTC. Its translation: CASSLSDPNYGYTF.